The clone carrying this T cell receptor beta chain was seen once. This sample was included in a study of early T cells in non-severe SARS-CoV-2 infection. TCRdb called the 5' RACE reads again in MiXCR, with one record for every CDR3 protein. The repertoire holds some 61,000 distinct CDR3 sequences, approximately 10% seen once, with around 20% in the top ten. Sequenced sample: whole blood. The sequence was obtained from an adult who was a healthcare worker with PCR-confirmed SARS-CoV-2 infection or an uninfected control (not recorded which).

CDR3 nucleotides: TGTGCCAGCAGCCCGACAGGGAACGCCAACGTCCTGACTTTC. This gives the protein CASSPTGNANVLTF. The chain recombines TRBV3-2 with TRBJ2-6; whether TRBD1, the table's D call, matches the DNA was not checked. TRBV3-2 constitutes a pseudogene. The CDR3 is 14 residues long.